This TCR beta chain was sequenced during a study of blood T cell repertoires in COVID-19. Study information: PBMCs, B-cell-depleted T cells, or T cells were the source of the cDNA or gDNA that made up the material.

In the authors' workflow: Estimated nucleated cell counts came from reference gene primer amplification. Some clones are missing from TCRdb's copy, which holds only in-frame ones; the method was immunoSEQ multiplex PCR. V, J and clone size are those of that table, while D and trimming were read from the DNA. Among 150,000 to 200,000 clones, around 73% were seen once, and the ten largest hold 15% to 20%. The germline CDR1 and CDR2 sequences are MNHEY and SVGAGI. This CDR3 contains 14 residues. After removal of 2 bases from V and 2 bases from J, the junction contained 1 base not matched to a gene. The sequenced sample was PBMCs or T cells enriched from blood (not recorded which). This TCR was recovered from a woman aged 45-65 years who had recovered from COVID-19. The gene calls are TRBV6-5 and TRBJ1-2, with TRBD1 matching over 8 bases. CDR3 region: CASSYRTGNYGYTF. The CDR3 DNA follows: TGTGCCAGCAGTTACCGGACAGGGAACTATGGCTACACCTTC.